This T cell receptor (beta chain) was identified during a study of CD8+CD57+ T cells in acquired aplastic anemia. Study-level information: Sorted CD4+ and CD8+ cells yielded about 3.1 ug of DNA on average.

V lost 4 bases, J lost 4 bases, and 3 bases stayed unmatched. From germline, CDR1 is MNHEY and CDR2 SVGAGI. This CDR3 contains 15 residues. Genomic DNA constituted the template upon which TCR beta VDJ and CDR3 profiling was performed. TCRdb processed the reads anew with MiXCR; each CDR3 protein has one entry. The repertoire holds about 120,000 distinct CDR3 sequences, 45% to 60% seen once, with 25% to 30% in the top ten. There are a few counts of this clonotype. Individuals selected for sequencing had exhibited CD8+CD57+ cell expansion on flow cytometry. The clonotype was recovered from a human donor with aplastic anemia. This chain uses TRBV6-5 with TRBJ2-3; 12 bases agree with TRBD1. What was sequenced was sorted CD4+, CD8+, or CD8+CD57+ T cells (not recorded which) from PBMCs. The CDR3 bases are TGTGCCAGCAGTTCCGGGACAGGGGGCCCAGATACGCAGTATTTT. Translating it yields CASSSGTGGPDTQYF.